This section outlines one T cell receptor beta chain sequence together with its context. The data originate from a study of blood T cell repertoires in COVID-19. Study-wide background: Italy, Spain and the United States were the sources of the convalescent and acute COVID-19 samples.

Clones were sequenced by immunoSEQ multiplex PCR, and TCRdb holds only the in-frame ones, with some missing. The table lists approximately 160,000 clones, 84% of them singletons, with about 7% in the top ten. The CDR3 extends over 13 amino acids. CDR1 SEHNR and CDR2 FQNEAQ come from the germline V gene (reference sequence). The V gene lost 5 bases and the J gene lost 5 bases, with 12 bases spanning the gap. This rearrangement joins TRBV7-9 to TRBJ1-2, with a weak D call TRBD1 (5 bases). Input material: peripheral blood. The receptor comes from a woman aged 50 to 65 in a cohort sampled during active or convalescent COVID-19. The CDR3 loop reads CASSPGAEYGYTF. CDR3 coding DNA: TGTGCCAGCAGCCCTGGGGCGGAGTATGGCTACACCTTC.